The rows below give T cell receptor beta chains drawn from one sample of a study of identical twins. Using its own MiXCR run on the 5' RACE reads, TCRdb lists one record per CDR3 protein. Here the sample spans about 890,000 distinct CDR3 sequences, over 9% being singletons. The same data also went into a second study, on yellow fever vaccine responses in identical twins.

Sequencing was carried out using PBMCs. The receptor source for this set is a woman aged 18 to 35 in good health. Both conserved end residues are part of each CDR3. A D gene is named only where the DNA matches it firmly. Not every row has a clone size; where given, it reads once, few, many or a size class.

d_gene	v_gene	abundance	j_gene	CDR3aa	CDR3nt
-	TRBV5-6	-	TRBJ2-7	CASSLGQQSYEQYF	TGTGCCAGCAGCTTGGGCCAGCAGTCCTACGAGCAGTACTTC
TRBD1	TRBV10-2	few	TRBJ2-7	CASSPDRQYEQYF	TGCGCCAGCAGTCCGGACAGGCAATACGAGCAGTACTTC
-	TRBV27	many	TRBJ1-1	CASSFFGAEAFF	TGTGCCAGCAGTTTTTTCGGGGCTGAAGCTTTCTTT
-	TRBV3-1	few	TRBJ1-1	CASSQAREAFF	TGTGCCAGCAGCCAAGCCCGAGAAGCTTTCTTT
TRBD1	TRBV5-1	-	TRBJ1-2	CASSSEGQGYGYTF	TGCGCCAGCAGCTCGGAAGGACAGGGTTATGGCTACACCTTC
-	TRBV20-1	-	TRBJ2-5	CSARVFRTLQETQYF	TGCAGTGCTAGAGTTTTTAGGACTTTACAAGAGACCCAGTACTTC
TRBD2	TRBV7-8	-	TRBJ2-5	CASSLSTSGGETQYF	TGTGCCAGCAGCTTATCGACTAGCGGGGGGGAGACCCAGTACTTC
-	TRBV20-1	many	TRBJ1-1	CSASRYGRGDVEAFF	TGCAGTGCTAGCCGATATGGGAGAGGGGATGTTGAAGCTTTCTTT
TRBD2	TRBV5-5	-	TRBJ2-1	CASRLAGINYNEQFF	TGTGCCAGCAGGTTAGCGGGGATTAACTACAATGAGCAGTTCTTC
TRBD1	TRBV23-1	-	TRBJ2-7	CASSQLRQGVHYEQYF	TGCGCCAGCAGTCAATTGCGGCAGGGGGTCCACTACGAGCAGTACTTC
TRBD1	TRBV5-1	-	TRBJ2-1	CASSWTGQGDNEQFF	TGCGCCAGCAGCTGGACAGGTCAGGGGGACAATGAGCAGTTCTTC
TRBD2	TRBV12-3/TRBV12-4	-	TRBJ2-3	CASSSWTSGVKRATDTQYF	TGTGCCAGCAGTTCATGGACTAGCGGGGTTAAGCGGGCCACAGATACGCAGTATTTT
-	TRBV18	-	TRBJ2-3	CASSPPARSDTQYF	TGTGCCAGCTCACCACCGGCCCGTTCGGATACGCAGTATTTT
TRBD2	TRBV15	few	TRBJ2-3	CATSPAGGQTDTQYF	TGTGCCACCAGTCCGGCGGGAGGGCAAACAGATACGCAGTATTTT
TRBD2	TRBV11-1	-	TRBJ2-3	CASSPPDSLTSGLTDTQYF	TGTGCCAGCAGCCCTCCCGACTCCTTGACTAGCGGGCTCACAGATACGCAGTATTTT
-	TRBV5-5	few	TRBJ2-2	CASSLRLGGAGELFF	TGTGCCAGCAGCTTGCGGTTGGGCGGGGCCGGGGAGCTGTTTTTT
TRBD2	TRBV7-2	few	TRBJ2-5	CASSLAIGTKETQYF	TGTGCCAGCAGCTTAGCGATAGGGACTAAAGAGACCCAGTACTTC
-	TRBV12-3/TRBV12-4	-	TRBJ1-1	CASSLLGAASEAFF	TGTGCCAGCAGTTTATTAGGGGCCGCCTCGGAAGCTTTCTTT
TRBD2	TRBV7-8	-	TRBJ2-7	CASSFSGTRSYEQYF	TGTGCCAGCAGCTTCAGCGGGACCCGCTCCTACGAGCAGTACTTC
-	TRBV2	few	TRBJ1-1	CASKGMGTEAFF	TGTGCCAGCAAAGGGATGGGGACTGAAGCTTTCTTT
-	TRBV7-9	few	TRBJ1-1	CASSLGGMGSTEAFF	TGTGCCAGCAGCTTAGGCGGGATGGGGAGCACTGAAGCTTTCTTT
-	TRBV27	many	TRBJ2-2	CASSLPFAGELFF	TGTGCCAGCAGTTTACCTTTTGCGGGGGAGCTGTTTTTT
TRBD2	TRBV7-8	-	TRBJ2-5	CASSEGPSGRYQETQYF	TGTGCCAGCAGCGAAGGGCCTAGCGGGAGATACCAAGAGACCCAGTACTTC
TRBD1	TRBV25-1	-	TRBJ2-2	CASMRQGSTGELFF	TGTGCCAGCATGCGACAGGGGAGCACCGGGGAGCTGTTTTTT
-	TRBV5-1	few	TRBJ1-4	CASSRPGGDEKLFF	TGCGCCAGCAGCCGGCCGGGGGGGGACGAAAAACTGTTTTTT
TRBD2	TRBV3-1	-	TRBJ2-3	CASSVSRTSGRAERTDTQYF	TGTGCCAGCAGCGTGTCAAGGACTAGCGGGAGGGCCGAACGCACAGATACGCAGTATTTT
TRBD2	TRBV5-5	few	TRBJ2-1	CASSIHLAGVNEQFF	TGTGCCAGCAGCATACACCTAGCGGGAGTGAATGAGCAGTTCTTC
-	TRBV6-5	-	TRBJ2-1	CASSYTGLPADGNEQFF	TGTGCCAGCAGTTACACGGGTCTTCCTGCTGATGGCAATGAGCAGTTCTTC
TRBD2	TRBV6-2/TRBV6-3	few	TRBJ2-1	CASTYGTSDNDEQFF	TGTGCCAGCACCTACGGGACTAGCGATAACGATGAGCAGTTCTTC